The rows below give T cell receptor beta chains drawn from one sample of a study of shared clonotypes between healthy human individuals. The assay was immunoSEQ multiplex PCR, and TCRdb's table has in-frame clones only and misses some. The table lists roughly 2,000,000 clones, about 95% of them singletons, with 1% to 1.5% in the top ten. The source material was naive CD8+ T cells sorted from blood. The receptors come from a young man in good health. The CDR3 runs from the conserved cysteine through the conserved F or W. A D gene is named only where the DNA matches it firmly. Clone size appears in some rows only: once, few, many, or a class for an expanded clone.

CDR3 length: 13
V gene: TRBV10-2
D gene: -
clone size: -
J gene: TRBJ2-7
CDR3 protein: CASRPGLAYEQYF
CDR3 DNA: TGCGCCAGCAGGCCGGGACTCGCCTACGAGCAGTACTTC

CDR3 length: 15
V gene: TRBV27
D gene: TRBD2
clone size: once
J gene: TRBJ2-7
CDR3 protein: CASSLRLAGIYEQYF
CDR3 DNA: TGTGCCAGCAGTCTCAGACTAGCGGGGATCTACGAGCAGTACTTC

CDR3 length: 13
V gene: TRBV7-9
D gene: -
clone size: -
J gene: TRBJ2-3
CDR3 protein: CASTRAGEDTQYF
CDR3 DNA: TGTGCCAGCACCAGGGCCGGAGAAGATACGCAGTATTTT

CDR3 length: 15
V gene: TRBV23-1
D gene: -
clone size: once
J gene: TRBJ1-6
CDR3 protein: CASSQCGGENSPLHF
CDR3 DNA: TGCGCCAGCAGTCAGTGTGGCGGCGAAAATTCACCCCTCCACTTT

CDR3 length: 18
V gene: TRBV5-1
D gene: TRBD2
clone size: -
J gene: TRBJ2-7
CDR3 protein: CASSRRRLASELSYEQYF
CDR3 DNA: TGCGCCAGCAGCCGACGGCGACTAGCGAGTGAACTCTCCTACGAGCAGTACTTC

CDR3 length: 16
V gene: TRBV11-3
D gene: -
clone size: -
J gene: TRBJ2-1
CDR3 protein: CASSSRRGASYNEQFF
CDR3 DNA: TGTGCCAGCAGCTCTCGACGGGGGGCCTCCTACAATGAGCAGTTCTTC

CDR3 length: 15
V gene: TRBV15
D gene: -
clone size: -
J gene: TRBJ2-7
CDR3 protein: CATSRDKTVSYEQYF
CDR3 DNA: TGTGCCACCAGCAGAGATAAGACAGTATCCTACGAGCAGTACTTC

CDR3 length: 17
V gene: TRBV21-1
D gene: -
clone size: -
J gene: TRBJ2-1
CDR3 protein: CASSNLTSGSSYNEQFF
CDR3 DNA: TGTGCCAGCAGCAACCTAACTAGCGGGAGCTCCTACAATGAGCAGTTCTTC

CDR3 length: 16
V gene: TRBV2
D gene: -
clone size: -
J gene: TRBJ2-2
CDR3 protein: CASSEVGGLGTGELFF
CDR3 DNA: TGTGCCAGCAGTGAAGTCGGGGGGCTCGGCACCGGGGAGCTGTTTTTT

CDR3 length: 15
V gene: TRBV16
D gene: -
clone size: -
J gene: TRBJ2-5
CDR3 protein: CASSQSMEFKETQYF
CDR3 DNA: TGTGCCAGCAGCCAATCAATGGAGTTCAAAGAGACCCAGTACTTC

CDR3 length: 11
V gene: TRBV11-2
D gene: -
clone size: -
J gene: TRBJ1-1
CDR3 protein: CASSSGQRTFF
CDR3 DNA: TGTGCCAGCAGCTCCGGACAAAGGACTTTCTTT

CDR3 length: 14
V gene: TRBV4-1
D gene: TRBD2
clone size: -
J gene: TRBJ2-7
CDR3 protein: CASSQGLAGYEQYF
CDR3 DNA: TGCGCCAGCAGCCAAGGACTAGCAGGCTACGAGCAGTACTTC

CDR3 length: 15
V gene: TRBV7-9
D gene: TRBD1
clone size: -
J gene: TRBJ2-7
CDR3 protein: CASSLVQGGLDEQYF
CDR3 DNA: TGTGCCAGCAGCTTAGTTCAAGGGGGCCTGGACGAGCAGTACTTC

CDR3 length: 15
V gene: TRBV2
D gene: -
clone size: -
J gene: TRBJ1-2
CDR3 protein: CASSERTGWDYGYTF
CDR3 DNA: TGTGCCAGCAGTGAGAGAACAGGGTGGGACTATGGCTACACCTTC

CDR3 length: 13
V gene: TRBV9
D gene: -
clone size: -
J gene: TRBJ2-7
CDR3 protein: CASSPWGTYEQYF
CDR3 DNA: TGTGCCAGCAGCCCCTGGGGGACCTACGAGCAGTACTTC

CDR3 length: 16
V gene: TRBV5-1
D gene: TRBD2
clone size: -
J gene: TRBJ2-1
CDR3 protein: CASSWTGLAGHNEQFF
CDR3 DNA: TGCGCCAGCAGCTGGACGGGACTAGCGGGGCACAATGAGCAGTTCTTC

CDR3 length: 16
V gene: TRBV7-2
D gene: TRBD1
clone size: -
J gene: TRBJ2-1
CDR3 protein: CASSLTRDSTYNEQFF
CDR3 DNA: TGTGCCAGCAGCTTAACCCGGGACAGTACCTACAATGAGCAGTTCTTC

CDR3 length: 11
V gene: TRBV27
D gene: -
clone size: -
J gene: TRBJ2-1
CDR3 protein: CASSFLGEQFF
CDR3 DNA: TGTGCCAGCAGTTTCCTAGGTGAGCAGTTCTTC

CDR3 length: 14
V gene: TRBV7-8
D gene: -
clone size: -
J gene: TRBJ2-1
CDR3 protein: CASSLVAPGNEQFF
CDR3 DNA: TGTGCCAGCAGCTTAGTGGCCCCGGGCAATGAGCAGTTCTTC

CDR3 length: 14
V gene: TRBV4-1
D gene: -
clone size: once
J gene: TRBJ2-2
CDR3 protein: CASSPSASFGELFF
CDR3 DNA: TGCGCCAGCAGCCCGTCTGCGAGTTTCGGGGAGCTGTTTTTT

CDR3 length: 12
V gene: TRBV2
D gene: -
clone size: -
J gene: TRBJ1-1
CDR3 protein: CASGNRNTEAFF
CDR3 DNA: TGTGCCAGCGGGAACAGGAACACTGAGGCTTTCTTT

CDR3 length: 15
V gene: TRBV6-5
D gene: TRBD2
clone size: once
J gene: TRBJ2-1
CDR3 protein: CASSKGLAGDTPQFF
CDR3 DNA: TGTGCCAGCAGCAAGGGGCTAGCGGGAGATACGCCGCAGTTCTTC

CDR3 length: 14
V gene: TRBV9
D gene: TRBD2
clone size: -
J gene: TRBJ2-7
CDR3 protein: CASSAASGGGEQYF
CDR3 DNA: TGTGCCAGCAGCGCCGCTAGCGGGGGGGGAGAGCAGTACTTC

CDR3 length: 13
V gene: TRBV30
D gene: -
clone size: -
J gene: TRBJ2-7
CDR3 protein: CAWSVGASYEQYF
CDR3 DNA: TGTGCCTGGAGTGTAGGGGCATCCTACGAGCAGTACTTC

CDR3 length: 14
V gene: TRBV4-3
D gene: -
clone size: -
J gene: TRBJ2-7
CDR3 protein: CASGQGGETYEQYF
CDR3 DNA: TGCGCCAGCGGCCAAGGTGGGGAGACCTACGAGCAGTACTTC

CDR3 length: 14
V gene: TRBV6-1
D gene: -
clone size: -
J gene: TRBJ1-5
CDR3 protein: CASSERRAHQPQHF
CDR3 DNA: TGTGCCAGCAGTGAACGCCGGGCACATCAGCCCCAGCATTTT

CDR3 length: 13
V gene: TRBV7-7
D gene: -
clone size: -
J gene: TRBJ2-2
CDR3 protein: CASSSGGGGELFF
CDR3 DNA: TGTGCTAGCAGCTCTGGTGGAGGAGGGGAGCTGTTTTTT

CDR3 length: 13
V gene: TRBV5-5
D gene: TRBD1
clone size: -
J gene: TRBJ1-2
CDR3 protein: CASSLQGAQSYTF
CDR3 DNA: TGTGCCAGCAGTCTACAGGGGGCGCAAAGCTACACCTTC

CDR3 length: 14
V gene: TRBV6-5
D gene: TRBD1
clone size: -
J gene: TRBJ1-2
CDR3 protein: CASHTGAHYYGYTF
CDR3 DNA: TGTGCCAGCCACACAGGGGCGCATTACTATGGCTACACCTTC

CDR3 length: 12
V gene: TRBV19
D gene: -
clone size: -
J gene: TRBJ1-2
CDR3 protein: CASSPTGYGYTF
CDR3 DNA: TGTGCCAGTAGTCCAACCGGGTATGGCTACACCTTC

CDR3 length: 15
V gene: TRBV9
D gene: -
clone size: -
J gene: TRBJ2-7
CDR3 protein: CASSASGVSSYEQYF
CDR3 DNA: TGTGCCAGCAGCGCCTCCGGGGTGTCCTCCTACGAGCAGTACTTC

CDR3 length: 15
V gene: TRBV2
D gene: -
clone size: -
J gene: TRBJ2-7
CDR3 protein: CASSARKLGFWEQYF
CDR3 DNA: TGTGCCAGCAGTGCCCGGAAACTGGGTTTTTGGGAGCAGTACTTC

CDR3 length: 13
V gene: TRBV19
D gene: TRBD1
clone size: -
J gene: TRBJ1-5
CDR3 protein: CASSIGQGQPQHF
CDR3 DNA: TGTGCCAGTAGTATCGGACAGGGCCAGCCCCAGCATTTT

CDR3 length: 13
V gene: TRBV27
D gene: -
clone size: -
J gene: TRBJ2-2
CDR3 protein: CASTQSFGGELFF
CDR3 DNA: TGTGCCAGCACCCAATCCTTTGGTGGGGAGCTGTTTTTT

CDR3 length: 16
V gene: TRBV9
D gene: -
clone size: -
J gene: TRBJ1-3
CDR3 protein: CASSVEGSPPGNTIYF
CDR3 DNA: TGTGCCAGCAGCGTAGAAGGGTCCCCTCCGGGAAACACCATATATTTT

CDR3 length: 14
V gene: TRBV5-4
D gene: -
clone size: -
J gene: TRBJ1-1
CDR3 protein: CASSLDFDQQEAFF
CDR3 DNA: TGTGCCAGCAGCTTGGATTTCGATCAACAGGAAGCTTTCTTT

CDR3 length: 11
V gene: TRBV6-5
D gene: -
clone size: -
J gene: TRBJ2-7
CDR3 protein: CASSSIHEQYF
CDR3 DNA: TGTGCCAGCAGTTCGATACACGAGCAGTACTTC

CDR3 length: 13
V gene: TRBV5-1
D gene: -
clone size: -
J gene: TRBJ2-1
CDR3 protein: CASSLAPGNEQFF
CDR3 DNA: TGCGCCAGCAGCCTAGCTCCGGGCAATGAGCAGTTCTTC

CDR3 length: 17
V gene: TRBV7-2
D gene: -
clone size: -
J gene: TRBJ1-2
CDR3 protein: CASSLDLTHRANYGYTF
CDR3 DNA: TGTGCCAGCAGCTTAGATTTGACGCACAGAGCTAACTATGGCTACACCTTC

CDR3 length: 14
V gene: TRBV27
D gene: -
clone size: once
J gene: TRBJ2-7
CDR3 protein: CASSLIGGLDEQYF
CDR3 DNA: TGTGCCAGCAGTTTAATTGGGGGATTGGACGAGCAGTACTTC

CDR3 length: 15
V gene: TRBV14
D gene: -
clone size: -
J gene: TRBJ1-1
CDR3 protein: CASSQDRLMNTEAFF
CDR3 DNA: TGTGCCAGCAGCCAAGACAGGCTCATGAACACTGAAGCTTTCTTT

CDR3 length: 13
V gene: TRBV27
D gene: -
clone size: -
J gene: TRBJ2-3
CDR3 protein: CASSLPSSDTQYF
CDR3 DNA: TGTGCCAGCAGTCTTCCTTCCTCGGATACGCAGTATTTT

CDR3 length: 19
V gene: TRBV5-1
D gene: TRBD2
clone size: -
J gene: TRBJ2-5
CDR3 protein: CASSPTGTSGGASGRTQYF
CDR3 DNA: TGCGCCAGCAGCCCCACCGGGACTAGCGGGGGGGCCTCCGGGAGGACCCAGTACTTC

CDR3 length: 13
V gene: TRBV7-6
D gene: -
clone size: -
J gene: TRBJ1-1
CDR3 protein: CASSPGAGTEAFF
CDR3 DNA: TGTGCCAGCAGCCCGGGGGCTGGGACTGAAGCTTTCTTT

CDR3 length: 15
V gene: TRBV2
D gene: TRBD1
clone size: -
J gene: TRBJ1-2
CDR3 protein: CASTKSGTGDYGYTF
CDR3 DNA: TGTGCCAGCACTAAGTCCGGGACAGGGGACTATGGCTACACCTTC

CDR3 length: 16
V gene: TRBV7-9
D gene: TRBD1
clone size: -
J gene: TRBJ2-5
CDR3 protein: CASSASLGTAQETQYF
CDR3 DNA: TGTGCCAGCAGCGCAAGCTTAGGGACAGCCCAAGAGACCCAGTACTTC

CDR3 length: 14
V gene: TRBV10-2
D gene: -
clone size: once
J gene: TRBJ1-6
CDR3 protein: CASSGGQYNSPLHF
CDR3 DNA: TGCGCCAGCAGTGGAGGGCAGTATAATTCACCCCTCCACTTT

CDR3 length: 11
V gene: TRBV20-1
D gene: -
clone size: -
J gene: TRBJ1-1
CDR3 protein: CSARSATEAFF
CDR3 DNA: TGCAGTGCTAGGAGTGCCACTGAAGCTTTCTTT

CDR3 length: 16
V gene: TRBV5-4
D gene: -
clone size: -
J gene: TRBJ2-3
CDR3 protein: CASSLAVAASTDTQYF
CDR3 DNA: TGTGCCAGCAGCTTGGCTGTAGCGGCTAGCACAGATACGCAGTATTTT

CDR3 length: 15
V gene: TRBV6-6
D gene: TRBD1
clone size: -
J gene: TRBJ2-5
CDR3 protein: CASSYGTGVPETQYF
CDR3 DNA: TGTGCCAGCAGTTACGGGACAGGGGTGCCAGAGACCCAGTACTTC

CDR3 length: 13
V gene: TRBV11-2
D gene: -
clone size: few
J gene: TRBJ2-7
CDR3 protein: CASSLGTDYEQYF
CDR3 DNA: TGTGCCAGCAGCTTAGGGACGGATTACGAGCAGTACTTC

CDR3 length: 13
V gene: TRBV19
D gene: -
clone size: -
J gene: TRBJ1-5
CDR3 protein: CASSIDSEEPQHF
CDR3 DNA: TGTGCCAGTAGTATAGATAGTGAGGAGCCCCAGCATTTT